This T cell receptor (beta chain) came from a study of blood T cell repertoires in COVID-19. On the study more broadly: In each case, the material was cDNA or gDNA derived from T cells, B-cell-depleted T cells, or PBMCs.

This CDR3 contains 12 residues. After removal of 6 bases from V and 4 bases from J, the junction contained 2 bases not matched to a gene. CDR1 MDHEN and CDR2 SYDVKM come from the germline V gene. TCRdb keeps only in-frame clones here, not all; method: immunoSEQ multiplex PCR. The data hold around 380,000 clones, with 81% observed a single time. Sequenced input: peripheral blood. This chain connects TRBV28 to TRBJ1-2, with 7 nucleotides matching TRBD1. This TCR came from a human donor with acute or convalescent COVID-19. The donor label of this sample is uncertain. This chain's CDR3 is CASRTGSYGYTF. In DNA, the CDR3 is TGTGCCAGCAGGACAGGGAGCTATGGCTACACCTTC.